The rows below give T cell receptor beta chains drawn from one sample of a study of T cells in narcolepsy. The data were produced by immunoSEQ multiplex PCR, yet TCRdb's version contains in-frame clones alone and is incomplete. The sample yields approximately 35,000 clones, 81% seen once. Sequencing was performed on memory (CD45RA-) CD4+ T cells from blood. Receptor source: a human donor in good health. Each CDR3 is given with its conserved first and last residue. A D gene is named only where the DNA matches it firmly. A clone size is listed for some rows: how often the clone was seen (once, few, many), or a class if it is expanded.

D gene: NA
J gene: TRBJ1-2
clone size: NA
V gene: TRBV30
CDR3 protein: CAWSTDYGYTF
CDR3 DNA: TGTGCCTGGAGTACCGACTATGGCTACACCTTC

D gene: NA
J gene: TRBJ2-3
clone size: NA
V gene: TRBV4-1
CDR3 protein: CASSQEAPGLDTQYF
CDR3 DNA: TGCGCCAGCAGCCAAGAAGCGCCGGGTCTAGATACGCAGTATTTT

D gene: NA
J gene: TRBJ1-2
clone size: NA
V gene: TRBV6-6
CDR3 protein: CASTPPQNGFYGYTF
CDR3 DNA: TGTGCCAGCACCCCCCCACAGAACGGATTCTATGGCTACACCTTC

D gene: NA
J gene: TRBJ2-1
clone size: few
V gene: TRBV11-3
CDR3 protein: CASSRPGPPKNEQFF
CDR3 DNA: TGTGCCAGCAGCCGCCCGGGCCCTCCAAAGAATGAGCAGTTCTTC

D gene: TRBD2
J gene: TRBJ2-1
clone size: once
V gene: TRBV12-5
CDR3 protein: CASGSSGGADEQFF
CDR3 DNA: TGTGCTAGTGGGTCTAGCGGGGGGGCCGATGAGCAGTTCTTC

D gene: NA
J gene: TRBJ1-1
clone size: NA
V gene: TRBV5-4
CDR3 protein: CASSLGTRGTEAFF
CDR3 DNA: TGTGCCAGCAGCCTGGGGACGAGGGGGACTGAAGCTTTCTTT

D gene: NA
J gene: TRBJ1-4
clone size: once
V gene: TRBV19
CDR3 protein: CATKVGGRSNEKLFF
CDR3 DNA: TGTGCCACCAAGGTCGGGGGCAGGAGTAATGAAAAACTGTTTTTT

D gene: NA
J gene: TRBJ2-7
clone size: NA
V gene: TRBV2
CDR3 protein: CASSLGEQYF
CDR3 DNA: TGTGCCAGCAGTCTGGGCGAGCAGTACTTT

D gene: TRBD1
J gene: TRBJ1-2
clone size: few
V gene: TRBV6-1
CDR3 protein: CASSEVVGGLYGYTF
CDR3 DNA: TGTGCCAGCAGTGAAGTTGTAGGGGGCTTGTATGGCTACACCTTC

D gene: NA
J gene: TRBJ2-2
clone size: NA
V gene: TRBV16
CDR3 protein: CASSQSGYRNTGELFF
CDR3 DNA: TGTGCCAGCAGCCAATCCGGGTATCGTAACACCGGGGAGCTGTTTTTT

D gene: TRBD2
J gene: TRBJ2-7
clone size: NA
V gene: TRBV6-5
CDR3 protein: CASSGVVAGSYEQYF
CDR3 DNA: TGTGCCAGCAGTGGGGTGGTAGCGGGCAGCTACGAGCAGTACTTC

D gene: NA
J gene: TRBJ1-5
clone size: NA
V gene: TRBV15
CDR3 protein: CATSREQELSQHF
CDR3 DNA: TGTGCCACCAGCAGAGAACAGGAGCTGTCCCAGCATTTT

D gene: NA
J gene: TRBJ1-2
clone size: NA
V gene: TRBV6-5
CDR3 protein: CASSYGDPYYGYTF
CDR3 DNA: TGTGCCAGCAGTTACGGGGACCCCTACTATGGCTACACCTTC

D gene: NA
J gene: TRBJ2-5
clone size: few
V gene: TRBV27
CDR3 protein: CASSRQGRNFKETQYF
CDR3 DNA: TGTGCCAGCAGTAGGCAGGGGAGAAATTTTAAAGAGACCCAGTACTTC

D gene: TRBD1
J gene: TRBJ2-1
clone size: NA
V gene: TRBV9
CDR3 protein: CASSPRDRSYNEQFF
CDR3 DNA: TGTGCCAGCAGCCCCAGGGACAGGTCCTACAATGAGCAGTTCTTC

D gene: NA
J gene: TRBJ2-7
clone size: NA
V gene: TRBV18
CDR3 protein: CASSPDGLGEQYF
CDR3 DNA: TGTGCCAGCTCACCGGATGGTTTAGGCGAGCAGTACTTC

D gene: NA
J gene: TRBJ1-1
clone size: NA
V gene: TRBV5-4
CDR3 protein: CASSLRQLNTEAFF
CDR3 DNA: TGTGCCAGCAGCTTGAGACAGCTGAACACTGAAGCTTTCTTT

D gene: TRBD2
J gene: TRBJ2-5
clone size: NA
V gene: TRBV11-2
CDR3 protein: CASSFLAGAETQYF
CDR3 DNA: TGTGCCAGCAGCTTCCTAGCGGGAGCAGAGACCCAGTACTTC

D gene: NA
J gene: TRBJ1-1
clone size: NA
V gene: TRBV9
CDR3 protein: CASSVGGPEEAFF
CDR3 DNA: TGTGCCAGCAGCGTAGGTGGACCCGAGGAAGCTTTCTTT

D gene: TRBD1
J gene: TRBJ2-4
clone size: once
V gene: TRBV19
CDR3 protein: CASSMEGTGSLLAKNIQYF
CDR3 DNA: TGTGCCAGTAGTATGGAAGGGACAGGGTCCCTCCTAGCCAAAAACATTCAGTACTTC

D gene: NA
J gene: TRBJ2-1
clone size: NA
V gene: TRBV6-5
CDR3 protein: CASSESGLNEQFF
CDR3 DNA: TGTGCCAGCAGTGAATCCGGGCTTAATGAGCAGTTCTTC

D gene: NA
J gene: TRBJ2-1
clone size: NA
V gene: TRBV11-3
CDR3 protein: CASSIGGSYNEQFF
CDR3 DNA: TGTGCCAGCAGTATCGGAGGATCCTACAATGAGCAGTTCTTC

D gene: NA
J gene: TRBJ2-3
clone size: NA
V gene: TRBV2
CDR3 protein: CASSEVHGTDTQYF
CDR3 DNA: TGTGCCAGCAGTGAGGTCCACGGCACAGATACGCAGTATTTT

D gene: TRBD1
J gene: TRBJ1-3
clone size: once
V gene: TRBV7-2
CDR3 protein: CASSLSTGGGNTIYF
CDR3 DNA: TGTGCCAGCAGCCTATCGACAGGGGGTGGAAACACCATATATTTT

D gene: TRBD2
J gene: TRBJ2-4
clone size: NA
V gene: TRBV13
CDR3 protein: CASSAGGTLAKNIQYF
CDR3 DNA: TGTGCCAGCAGCGCGGGGGGCACCCTAGCCAAAAACATTCAGTACTTC

D gene: NA
J gene: TRBJ1-2
clone size: NA
V gene: TRBV6-5
CDR3 protein: CASSYATGYGYTF
CDR3 DNA: TGTGCCAGCAGTTACGCTACAGGTTATGGCTACACCTTC

D gene: TRBD2
J gene: TRBJ2-1
clone size: NA
V gene: TRBV11-3
CDR3 protein: CASSENGLGEQFF
CDR3 DNA: TGTGCCAGCAGCGAAAATGGACTAGGGGAGCAGTTCTTC

D gene: NA
J gene: TRBJ1-3
clone size: NA
V gene: TRBV7-8
CDR3 protein: CASSLVGAGIYGNTIYF
CDR3 DNA: TGTGCCAGCAGCTTAGTCGGAGCCGGGATCTACGGAAACACCATATATTTT

D gene: NA
J gene: TRBJ2-7
clone size: NA
V gene: TRBV6-5
CDR3 protein: CASRNRRPPYEQYF
CDR3 DNA: TGTGCCAGCAGAAACCGGAGGCCTCCCTACGAGCAGTACTTC

D gene: TRBD1
J gene: TRBJ1-2
clone size: NA
V gene: TRBV6-8
CDR3 protein: CASRSGGHYGYTF
CDR3 DNA: TGTGCCAGCAGGTCAGGGGGCCACTATGGCTACACCTTC